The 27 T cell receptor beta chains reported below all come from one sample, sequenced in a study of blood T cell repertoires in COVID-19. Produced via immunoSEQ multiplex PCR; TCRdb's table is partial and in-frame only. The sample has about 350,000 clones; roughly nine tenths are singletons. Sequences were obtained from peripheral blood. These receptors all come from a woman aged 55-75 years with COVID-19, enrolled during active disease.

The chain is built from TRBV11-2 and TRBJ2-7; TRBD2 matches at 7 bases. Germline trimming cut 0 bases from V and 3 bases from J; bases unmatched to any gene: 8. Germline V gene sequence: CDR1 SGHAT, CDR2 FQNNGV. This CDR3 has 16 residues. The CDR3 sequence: CASSLEIGGGFYEQYF. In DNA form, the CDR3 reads TGTGCCAGCAGCTTAGAGATTGGCGGGGGATTCTACGAGCAGTACTTC. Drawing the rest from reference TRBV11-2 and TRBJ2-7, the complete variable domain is EAGVAQSPRYKIIEKRQSVAFWCNPISGHATLYWYQQILGQGPKLLIQFQNNGVVDDSQLPKDRFSAERLKGVDSTLKIQPAKLEDSAVYLCASSLEIGGGFYEQYFGPGTRLTVT.

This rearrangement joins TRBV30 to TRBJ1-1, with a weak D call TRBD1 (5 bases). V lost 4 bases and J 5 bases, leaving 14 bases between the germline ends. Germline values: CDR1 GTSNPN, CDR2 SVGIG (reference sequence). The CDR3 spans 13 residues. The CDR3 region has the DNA TGTGCCTGGACCCTCCAGGGATGGACTGAAGCTTTCTTT. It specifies CAWTLQGWTEAFF.

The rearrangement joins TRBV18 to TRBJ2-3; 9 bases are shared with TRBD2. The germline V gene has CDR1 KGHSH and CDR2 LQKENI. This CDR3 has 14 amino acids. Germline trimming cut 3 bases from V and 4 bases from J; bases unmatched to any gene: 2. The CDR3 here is CASSPGGGADTQYF. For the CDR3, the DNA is TGTGCCAGCTCACCGGGCGGGGGGGCAGATACGCAGTATTTT.

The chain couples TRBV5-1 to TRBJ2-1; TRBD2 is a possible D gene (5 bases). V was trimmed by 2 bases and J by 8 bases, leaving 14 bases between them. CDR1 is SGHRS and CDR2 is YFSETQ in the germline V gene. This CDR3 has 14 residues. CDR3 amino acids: CASSFGLGGDEQFF. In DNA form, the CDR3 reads TGCGCCAGCAGCTTCGGTCTAGGAGGAGATGAGCAGTTCTTC.

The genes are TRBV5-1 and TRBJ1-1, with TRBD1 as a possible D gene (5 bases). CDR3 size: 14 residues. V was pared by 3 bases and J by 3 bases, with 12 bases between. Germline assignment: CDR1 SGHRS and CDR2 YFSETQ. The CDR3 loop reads CASSWEGADTEAFF. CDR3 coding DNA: TGCGCCAGCAGCTGGGAAGGGGCTGACACTGAAGCTTTCTTT. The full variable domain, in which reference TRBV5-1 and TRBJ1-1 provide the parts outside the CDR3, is KAGVTQTPRYLIKTRGQQVTLSCSPISGHRSVSWYQQTPGQGLQFLFEYFSETQRNKGNFPGRFSGRQFSNSRSEMNVSTLELGDSALYLCASSWEGADTEAFFGQGTRLTVV.

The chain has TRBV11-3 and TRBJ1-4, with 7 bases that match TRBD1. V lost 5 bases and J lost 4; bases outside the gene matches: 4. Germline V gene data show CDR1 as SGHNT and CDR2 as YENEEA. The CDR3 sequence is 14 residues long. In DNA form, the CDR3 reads TGTGCCAGCAGCCCAGGGACAGTTAATGAAAAACTGTTTTTT. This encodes CASSPGTVNEKLFF.

In DNA form, the CDR3 reads TGTGCCAGCAGCGTGACAGGGGGCGAGCAGTACTTC. Translation: CASSVTGGEQYF. J is TRBJ2-7 and V is TRBV9, with 9 bases matching TRBD1. The length of the CDR3 is 12 residues. V gave up 2 bases and J gave up 6 bases; unmatched junction bases: 0. Germline lookup yields CDR1 SGDLS and CDR2 YYNGEE.

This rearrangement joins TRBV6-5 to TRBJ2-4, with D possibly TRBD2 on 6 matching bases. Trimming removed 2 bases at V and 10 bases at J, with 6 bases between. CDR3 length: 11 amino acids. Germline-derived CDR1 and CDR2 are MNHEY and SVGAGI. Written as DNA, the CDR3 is TGTGCCAGCAGTTACGGGACTATTCAGTACTTC. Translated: CASSYGTIQYF.

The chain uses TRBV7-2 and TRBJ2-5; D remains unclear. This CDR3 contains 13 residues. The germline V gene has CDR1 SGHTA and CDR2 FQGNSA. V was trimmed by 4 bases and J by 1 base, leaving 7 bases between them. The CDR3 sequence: CASSSVIQETQYF. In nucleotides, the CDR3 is TGTGCCAGCAGCTCAGTAATCCAAGAGACCCAGTACTTC.

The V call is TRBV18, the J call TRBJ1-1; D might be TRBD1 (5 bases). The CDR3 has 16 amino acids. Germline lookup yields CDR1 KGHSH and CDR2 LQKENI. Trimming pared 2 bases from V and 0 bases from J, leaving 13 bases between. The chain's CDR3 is CASSPEGLVVNTEAFF. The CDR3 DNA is TGTGCCAGCTCACCAGAGGGACTAGTTGTGAACACTGAAGCTTTCTTT.

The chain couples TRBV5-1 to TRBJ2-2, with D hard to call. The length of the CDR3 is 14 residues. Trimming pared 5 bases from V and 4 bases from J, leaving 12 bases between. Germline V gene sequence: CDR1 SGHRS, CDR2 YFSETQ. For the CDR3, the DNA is TGCGCCAGCAGGCAGGCGCTTTCCACCGGGGAGCTGTTTTTT. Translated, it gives CASRQALSTGELFF.

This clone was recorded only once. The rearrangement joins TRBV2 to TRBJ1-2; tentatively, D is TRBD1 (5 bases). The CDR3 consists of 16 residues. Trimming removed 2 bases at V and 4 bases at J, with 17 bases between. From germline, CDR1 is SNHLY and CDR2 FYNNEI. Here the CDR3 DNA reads TGTGCCAGCAGTGAAAGGTTTGATGGGGGGAGCTATGGCTACACCTTC. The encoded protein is CASSERFDGGSYGYTF.

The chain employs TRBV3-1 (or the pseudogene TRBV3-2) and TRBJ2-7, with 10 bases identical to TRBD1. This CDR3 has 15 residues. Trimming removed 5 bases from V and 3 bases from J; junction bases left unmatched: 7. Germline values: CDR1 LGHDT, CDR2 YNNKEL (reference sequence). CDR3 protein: CASSGGTGVVYEQYF. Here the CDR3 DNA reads TGTGCCAGCAGCGGTGGGACAGGGGTTGTCTACGAGCAGTACTTC.

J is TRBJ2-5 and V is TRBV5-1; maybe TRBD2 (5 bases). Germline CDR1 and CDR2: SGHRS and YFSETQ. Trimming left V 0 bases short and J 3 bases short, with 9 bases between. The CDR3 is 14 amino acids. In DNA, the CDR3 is TGCGCCAGCAGCTTGGTACCCGGGAAAGAGACCCAGTACTTC. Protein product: CASSLVPGKETQYF.

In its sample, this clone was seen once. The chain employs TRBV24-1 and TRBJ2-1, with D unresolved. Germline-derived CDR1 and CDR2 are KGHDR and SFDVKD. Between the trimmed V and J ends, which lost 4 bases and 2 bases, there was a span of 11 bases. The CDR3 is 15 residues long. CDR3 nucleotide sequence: TGTGCCACCAGTGACGCTGGCACCACCTACAATGAGCAGTTCTTC. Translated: CATSDAGTTYNEQFF.

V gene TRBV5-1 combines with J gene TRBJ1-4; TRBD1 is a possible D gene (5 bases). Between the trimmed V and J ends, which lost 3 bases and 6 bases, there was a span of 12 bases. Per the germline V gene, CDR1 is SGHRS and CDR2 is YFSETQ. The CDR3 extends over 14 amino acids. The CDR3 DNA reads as TGCGCCAGCAGCTCCGGGCCCAGGGATGAAAAACTGTTTTTT. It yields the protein CASSSGPRDEKLFF.

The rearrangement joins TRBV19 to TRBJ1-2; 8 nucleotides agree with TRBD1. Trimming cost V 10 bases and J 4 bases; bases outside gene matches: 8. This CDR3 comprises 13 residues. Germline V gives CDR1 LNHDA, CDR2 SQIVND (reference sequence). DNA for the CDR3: TGTGCCACCTCGACAGGGGTCTCCTATGGCTACACCTTC. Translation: CATSTGVSYGYTF.

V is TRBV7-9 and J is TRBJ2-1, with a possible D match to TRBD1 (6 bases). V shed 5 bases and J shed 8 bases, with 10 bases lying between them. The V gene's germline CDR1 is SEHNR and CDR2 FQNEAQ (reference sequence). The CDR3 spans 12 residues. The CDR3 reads CASSEQGYEQFF. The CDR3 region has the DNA TGTGCCAGCAGCGAACAGGGATATGAGCAGTTCTTC.

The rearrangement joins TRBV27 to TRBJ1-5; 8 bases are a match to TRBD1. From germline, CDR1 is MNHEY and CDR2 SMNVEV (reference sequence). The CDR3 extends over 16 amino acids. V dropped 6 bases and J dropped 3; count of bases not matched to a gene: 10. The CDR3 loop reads CASSALGQGHNQPQHF. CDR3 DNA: TGTGCCAGCAGCGCATTAGGACAGGGTCACAATCAGCCCCAGCATTTT.

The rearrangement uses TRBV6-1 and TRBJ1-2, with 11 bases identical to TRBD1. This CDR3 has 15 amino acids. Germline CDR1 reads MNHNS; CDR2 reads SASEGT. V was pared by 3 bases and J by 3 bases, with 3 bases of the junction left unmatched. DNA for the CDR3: TGTGCCAGCAGTGAGGGGACAGGGGGACACTATGGCTACACCTTC. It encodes CASSEGTGGHYGYTF.

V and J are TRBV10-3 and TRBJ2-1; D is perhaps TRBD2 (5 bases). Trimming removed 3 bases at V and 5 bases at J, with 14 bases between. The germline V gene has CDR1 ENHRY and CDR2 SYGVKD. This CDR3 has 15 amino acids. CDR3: CAISEQGGGHNEQFF. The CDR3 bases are TGTGCCATCAGTGAACAAGGCGGAGGCCACAATGAGCAGTTCTTC.

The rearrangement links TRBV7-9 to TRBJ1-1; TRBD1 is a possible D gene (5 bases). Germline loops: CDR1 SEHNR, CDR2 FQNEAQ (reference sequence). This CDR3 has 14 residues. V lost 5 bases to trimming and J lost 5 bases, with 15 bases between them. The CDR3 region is CASSPAGRGTEAFF. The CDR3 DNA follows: TGTGCCAGCAGCCCTGCGGGGCGCGGGACTGAAGCTTTCTTT.

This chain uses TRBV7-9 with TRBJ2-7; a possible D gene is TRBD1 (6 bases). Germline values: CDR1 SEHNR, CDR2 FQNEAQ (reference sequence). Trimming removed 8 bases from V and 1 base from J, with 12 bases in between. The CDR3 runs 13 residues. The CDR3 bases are TGTGCCAGCGAACAGGGACCTTCCTACGAGCAGTACTTC. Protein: CASEQGPSYEQYF.

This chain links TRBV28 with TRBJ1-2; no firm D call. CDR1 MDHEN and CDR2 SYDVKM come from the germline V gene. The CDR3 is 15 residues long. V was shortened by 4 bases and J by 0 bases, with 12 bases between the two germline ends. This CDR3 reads CASSSVAEANYGYTF. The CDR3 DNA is TGTGCCAGCAGTTCTGTGGCTGAAGCTAACTATGGCTACACCTTC.

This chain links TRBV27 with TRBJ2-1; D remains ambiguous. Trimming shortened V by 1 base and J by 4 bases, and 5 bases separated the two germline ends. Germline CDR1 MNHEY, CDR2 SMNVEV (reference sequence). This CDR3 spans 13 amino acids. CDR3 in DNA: TGTGCCAGCAGTTTATATATTTACAATGAGCAGTTCTTC. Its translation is CASSLYIYNEQFF.

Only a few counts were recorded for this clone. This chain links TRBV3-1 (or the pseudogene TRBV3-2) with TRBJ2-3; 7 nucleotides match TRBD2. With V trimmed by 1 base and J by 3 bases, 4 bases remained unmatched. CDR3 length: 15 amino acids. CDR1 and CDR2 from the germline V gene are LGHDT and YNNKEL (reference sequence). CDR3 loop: CASSQVWGGTDTQYF. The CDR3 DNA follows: TGTGCCAGCAGCCAAGTATGGGGAGGGACAGATACGCAGTATTTT.

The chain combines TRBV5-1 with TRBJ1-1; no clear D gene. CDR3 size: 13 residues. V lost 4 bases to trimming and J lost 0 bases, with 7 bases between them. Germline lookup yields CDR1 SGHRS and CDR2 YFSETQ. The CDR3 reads CASSAGVNTEAFF. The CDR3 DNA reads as TGCGCCAGCAGCGCGGGTGTGAACACTGAAGCTTTCTTT.